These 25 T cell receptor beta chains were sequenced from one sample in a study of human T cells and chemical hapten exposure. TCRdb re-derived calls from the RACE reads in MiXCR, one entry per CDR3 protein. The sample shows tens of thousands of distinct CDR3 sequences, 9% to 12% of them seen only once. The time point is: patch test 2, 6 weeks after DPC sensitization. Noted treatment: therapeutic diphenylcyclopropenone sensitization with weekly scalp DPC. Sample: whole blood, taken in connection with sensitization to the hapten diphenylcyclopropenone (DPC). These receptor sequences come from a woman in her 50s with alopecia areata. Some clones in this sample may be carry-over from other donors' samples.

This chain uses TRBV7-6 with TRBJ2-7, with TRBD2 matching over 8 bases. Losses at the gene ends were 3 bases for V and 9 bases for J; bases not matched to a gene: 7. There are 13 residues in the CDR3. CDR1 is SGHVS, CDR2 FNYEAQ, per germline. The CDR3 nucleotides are TGTGCCAGCAGCTTCCGGGGGGGGACGTCGCAGTACTTC. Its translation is CASSFRGGTSQYF.

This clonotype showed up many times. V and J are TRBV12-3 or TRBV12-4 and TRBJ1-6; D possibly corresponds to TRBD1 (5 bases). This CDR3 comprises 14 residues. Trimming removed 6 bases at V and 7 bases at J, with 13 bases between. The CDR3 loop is CASSLGGANSPLHF. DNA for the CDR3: TGTGCCAGCAGCCTGGGAGGGGCAAATTCACCCCTCCACTTT.

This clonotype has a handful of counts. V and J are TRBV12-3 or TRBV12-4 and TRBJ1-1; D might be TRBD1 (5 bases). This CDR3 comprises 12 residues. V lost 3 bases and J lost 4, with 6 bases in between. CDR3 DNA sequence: TGTGCCAGCAGTTTTCAGGGCACTGAAGCTTTCTTT. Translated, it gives CASSFQGTEAFF.

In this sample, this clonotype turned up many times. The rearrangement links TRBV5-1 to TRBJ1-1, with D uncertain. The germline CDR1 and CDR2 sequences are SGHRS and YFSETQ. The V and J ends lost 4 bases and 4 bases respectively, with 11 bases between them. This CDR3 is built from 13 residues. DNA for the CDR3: TGCGCCAGCAGCGACAACCTGGGCACTGAAGCTTTCTTT. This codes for CASSDNLGTEAFF.

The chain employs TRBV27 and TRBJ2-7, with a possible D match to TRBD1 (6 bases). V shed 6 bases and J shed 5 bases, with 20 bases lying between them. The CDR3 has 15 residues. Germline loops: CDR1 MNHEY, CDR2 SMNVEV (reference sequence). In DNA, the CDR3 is TGTGCCAGCAGCGACGGTGGGGGCAGGTTGGACGAGCAGTACTTC. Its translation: CASSDGGGRLDEQYF.

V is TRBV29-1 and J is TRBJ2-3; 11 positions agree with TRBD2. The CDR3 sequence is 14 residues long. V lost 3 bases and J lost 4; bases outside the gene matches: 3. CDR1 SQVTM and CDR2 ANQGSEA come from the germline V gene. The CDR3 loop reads CSVEASGRPDTQYF. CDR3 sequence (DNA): TGCAGCGTTGAGGCTAGCGGGAGGCCAGATACGCAGTATTTT.

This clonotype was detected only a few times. The CDR3 here is CASSRQGMGNTGELFF. The DNA of the CDR3 is TGTGCCAGCAGTAGACAGGGAATGGGGAACACCGGGGAGCTGTTTTTT. The chain is built from TRBV6-2 or TRBV6-3 and TRBJ2-2; 7 nucleotides line up with TRBD1. The CDR3 consists of 16 residues. Trimming removed 5 bases from V and 1 base from J; junction bases left unmatched: 7. CDR1 MNHEY and CDR2 SVGEGT come from the germline V gene.

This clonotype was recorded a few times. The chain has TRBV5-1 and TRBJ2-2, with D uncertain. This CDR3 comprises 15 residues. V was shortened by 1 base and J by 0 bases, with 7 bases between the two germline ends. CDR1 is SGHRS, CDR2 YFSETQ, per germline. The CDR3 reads CASSLTVANTGELFF. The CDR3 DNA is TGCGCCAGCAGCTTGACCGTCGCGAACACCGGGGAGCTGTTTTTT.

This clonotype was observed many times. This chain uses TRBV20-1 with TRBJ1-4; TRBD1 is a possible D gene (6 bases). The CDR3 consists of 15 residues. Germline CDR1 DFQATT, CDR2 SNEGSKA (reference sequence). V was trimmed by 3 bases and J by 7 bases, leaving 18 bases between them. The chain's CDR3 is CSARSGGQRGEKLFF. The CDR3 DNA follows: TGCAGTGCTAGGTCCGGGGGGCAGCGGGGTGAAAAACTGTTTTTT.

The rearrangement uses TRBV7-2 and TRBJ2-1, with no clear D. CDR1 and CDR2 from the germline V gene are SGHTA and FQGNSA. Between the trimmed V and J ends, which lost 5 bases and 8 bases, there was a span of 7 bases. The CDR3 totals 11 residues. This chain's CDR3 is CASSRRHEQFF. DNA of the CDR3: TGTGCCAGCAGCAGGCGTCATGAGCAGTTCTTC. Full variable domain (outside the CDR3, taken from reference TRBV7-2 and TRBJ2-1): GAGVSQSPSNKVTEKGKDVELRCDPISGHTALYWYRQSLGQGLEFLIYFQGNSAPDKSGLPSDRFSAERTGGSVSTLTIQRTQQEDSAVYLCASSRRHEQFFGPGTRLTVL.

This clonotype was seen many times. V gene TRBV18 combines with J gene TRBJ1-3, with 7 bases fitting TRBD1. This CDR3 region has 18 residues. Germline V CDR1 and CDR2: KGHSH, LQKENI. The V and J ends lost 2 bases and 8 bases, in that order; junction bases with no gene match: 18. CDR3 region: CASSPFTLTGSVVDTIYF. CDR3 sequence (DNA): TGTGCCAGCTCACCATTCACTCTGACAGGGTCTGTCGTGGACACCATATATTTT.

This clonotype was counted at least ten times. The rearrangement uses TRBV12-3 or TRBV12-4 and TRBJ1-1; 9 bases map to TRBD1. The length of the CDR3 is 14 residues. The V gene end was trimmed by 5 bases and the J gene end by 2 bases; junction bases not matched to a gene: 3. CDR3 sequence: CASSRTGANTEAFF. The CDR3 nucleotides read TGTGCCAGCAGTCGGACAGGGGCTAACACTGAAGCTTTCTTT.

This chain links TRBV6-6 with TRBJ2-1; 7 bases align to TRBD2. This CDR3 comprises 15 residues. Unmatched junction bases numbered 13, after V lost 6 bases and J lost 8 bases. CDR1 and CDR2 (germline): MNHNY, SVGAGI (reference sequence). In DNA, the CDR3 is TGTGCCAGCAGCTCTCAGTCTCCCCGGGGGGATGAGCAGTTCTTC. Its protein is CASSSQSPRGDEQFF.

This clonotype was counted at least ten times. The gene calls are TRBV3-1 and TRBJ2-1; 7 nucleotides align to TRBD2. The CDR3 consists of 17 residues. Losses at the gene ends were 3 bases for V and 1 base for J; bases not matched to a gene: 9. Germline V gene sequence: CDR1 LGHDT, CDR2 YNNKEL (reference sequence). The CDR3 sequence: CASSQFPAGASYNEQFF. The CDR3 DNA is TGTGCCAGCAGCCAGTTCCCGGCGGGAGCTTCCTACAATGAGCAGTTCTTC.

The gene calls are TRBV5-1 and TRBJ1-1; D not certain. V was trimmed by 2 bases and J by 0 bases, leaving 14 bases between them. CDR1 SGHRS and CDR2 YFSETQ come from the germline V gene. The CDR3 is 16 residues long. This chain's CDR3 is CASSLSTTVMNTEAFF. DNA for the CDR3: TGCGCCAGCAGCTTATCGACCACCGTCATGAACACTGAAGCTTTCTTT.

The CDR3 sequence: CASSLDSQLFTDTQYF. CDR3 DNA: TGCGCCAGCAGCTTGGATTCCCAATTGTTCACAGATACGCAGTATTTT. The J gene is TRBJ2-3, the V gene TRBV5-1; no clear D gene. The CDR3 length is 16 residues. CDR1 is SGHRS, CDR2 YFSETQ, per germline. The germline V and J ends were trimmed by 0 bases and 2 bases, with 13 bases remaining between them.

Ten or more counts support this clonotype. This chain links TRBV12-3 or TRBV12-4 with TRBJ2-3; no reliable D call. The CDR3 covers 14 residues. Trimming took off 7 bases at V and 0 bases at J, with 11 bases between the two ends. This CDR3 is CASTIGFSTDTQYF. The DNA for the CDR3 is TGTGCCAGCACAATCGGGTTCAGCACAGATACGCAGTATTTT.

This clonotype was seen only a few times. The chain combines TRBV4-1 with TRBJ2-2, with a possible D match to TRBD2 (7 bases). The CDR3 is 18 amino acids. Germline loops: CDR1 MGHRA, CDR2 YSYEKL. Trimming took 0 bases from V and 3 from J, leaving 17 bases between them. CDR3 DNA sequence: TGCGCCAGCAGCCAAGAAGAGGGGGGGTTTTCGGACACCGGGGAGCTGTTTTTT. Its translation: CASSQEEGGFSDTGELFF.

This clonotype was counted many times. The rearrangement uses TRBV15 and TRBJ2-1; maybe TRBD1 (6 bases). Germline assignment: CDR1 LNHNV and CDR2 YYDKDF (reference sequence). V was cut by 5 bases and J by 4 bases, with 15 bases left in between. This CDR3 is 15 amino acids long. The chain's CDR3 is CATSAPDRIYNEQFF. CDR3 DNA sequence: TGTGCCACCAGCGCTCCTGACAGGATTTACAATGAGCAGTTCTTC.

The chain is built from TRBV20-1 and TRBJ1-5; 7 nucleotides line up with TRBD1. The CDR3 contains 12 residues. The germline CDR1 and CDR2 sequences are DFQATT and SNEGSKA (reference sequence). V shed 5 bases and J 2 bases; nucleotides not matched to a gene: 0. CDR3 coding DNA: TGCAGTGCTGGACAGGGCAATCAGCCCCAGCATTTT. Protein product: CSAGQGNQPQHF.

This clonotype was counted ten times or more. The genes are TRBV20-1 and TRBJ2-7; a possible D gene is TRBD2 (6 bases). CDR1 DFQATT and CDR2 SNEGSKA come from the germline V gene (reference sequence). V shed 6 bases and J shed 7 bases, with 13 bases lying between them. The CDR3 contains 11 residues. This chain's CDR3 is CSAKHAGEQYF. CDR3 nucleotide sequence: TGCAGTGCCAAACATGCGGGGGAGCAGTACTTC.

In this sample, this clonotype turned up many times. The CDR3 region has the DNA TGTGCCAGCAGCTTATCTTGGGCCTCTAGCGGGAGGATGTACAATGAGCAGTTCTTC. It specifies CASSLSWASSGRMYNEQFF. J is TRBJ2-1 and V is TRBV7-6; 11 bases align to TRBD2. V lost 2 bases to trimming and J lost 4 bases; unmatched junction nucleotides: 13. Per germline, CDR1 SGHVS and CDR2 FNYEAQ. This CDR3 has 19 amino acids.

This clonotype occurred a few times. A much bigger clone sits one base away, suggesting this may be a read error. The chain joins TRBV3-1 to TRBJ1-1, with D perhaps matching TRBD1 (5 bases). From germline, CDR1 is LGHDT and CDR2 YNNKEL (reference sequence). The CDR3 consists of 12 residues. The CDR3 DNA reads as TGTGTCAGCAGACAGATCGACGGAGAAGCTTTCTTT. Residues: CVSRQIDGEAFF. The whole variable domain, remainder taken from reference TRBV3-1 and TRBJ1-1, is DTAVSQTPKYLVTQMGNDKSIKCEQNLGHDTMYWYKQDSKKFLKIMFSYNNKELIINETVPNRFSPKSPDKAHLNLHINSLELGDSAVYFCVSRQIDGEAFFGQGTRLTVV.

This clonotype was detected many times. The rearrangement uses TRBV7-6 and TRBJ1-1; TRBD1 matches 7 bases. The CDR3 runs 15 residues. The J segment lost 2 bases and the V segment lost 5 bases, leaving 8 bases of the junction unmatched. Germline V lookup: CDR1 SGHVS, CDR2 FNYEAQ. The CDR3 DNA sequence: TGTGCCAGCAGCCCACGGACAGGCGAAAACACTGAAGCTTTCTTT. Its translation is CASSPRTGENTEAFF.

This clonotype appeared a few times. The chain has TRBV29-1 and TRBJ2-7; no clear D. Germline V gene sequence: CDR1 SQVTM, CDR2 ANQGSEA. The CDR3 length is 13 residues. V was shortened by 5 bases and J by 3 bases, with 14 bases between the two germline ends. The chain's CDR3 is CSVLAAIGYEQYF. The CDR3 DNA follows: TGCAGCGTTCTCGCGGCCATTGGCTACGAGCAGTACTTC.